This TCR beta chain was obtained from a study of blood T cell repertoires in COVID-19. Study summary: Sample material is recorded as cDNA or gDNA derived from T cells, B-cell-depleted T cells, or PBMCs.

Categorization into cohorts depended on clinical history that participants reported. A COVID-19 case was met by exposed participants within 2 weeks before study entry. This clone was seen just once. As originally analysed: Amplifying reference gene primers gave estimates of nucleated cell counts. Sequenced by immunoSEQ multiplex PCR; TCRdb stores in-frame clones only, minus some. V, J and clone size are taken as reported in that table, and D and trimming were inferred from the DNA itself. The sample lists fewer than 250,000 clones; around four fifths were seen once. Material: PBMCs or T cells enriched from blood (not recorded which). The clonotype was recovered from a woman aged 45-59 years who had been exposed to COVID-19.

In nucleotides, the CDR3 is TGTGCCAGCAGCTTAGATCTCAGGAACACCGGGGAGCTGTTTTTT. It specifies CASSLDLRNTGELFF. The V and J genes are TRBV7-2 and TRBJ2-2; D gene ambiguous. The germline gives CDR1 SGHTA, CDR2 FQGNSA. The germline V and J ends were trimmed by 1 base and 1 base, with 7 bases remaining between them. There are 15 residues in the CDR3.